Included here is one T cell receptor (beta chain) sequence, with context. These data are taken from a study of blood T cell repertoires in COVID-19. Study-level background: Researchers got acute and convalescent COVID-19 samples from the United States, Italy and Spain. In each case, the material was cDNA or gDNA derived from T cells, B-cell-depleted T cells, or PBMCs.

In the original processing: For nucleated cells, counts were estimated from reference gene primer amplification. TCRdb's table, derived via immunoSEQ multiplex PCR, lists solely in-frame clones and lacks some. V and J calls and clone size are as listed in that table; D and trimming were resolved from the DNA. Seen here are approximately 270,000 clones, approximately 86% observed once, and the top ten hold about 8.6%. V shed 6 bases and J shed 0 bases, with 20 bases lying between them. The CDR3 is made up of 18 amino acids. CDR1 SGHTA and CDR2 FQGTGA come from the germline V gene. The chain uses TRBV7-3 and TRBJ1-4, with D perhaps matching TRBD1 (5 bases). The specimen was peripheral blood. The TCR originated in a middle-aged man with active or convalescent COVID-19. CDR3 in DNA: TGTGCCAGCAGTCCAAGGTGGCAGGGCCCACCAACTAATGAAAAACTGTTTTTT. Translated: CASSPRWQGPPTNEKLFF.